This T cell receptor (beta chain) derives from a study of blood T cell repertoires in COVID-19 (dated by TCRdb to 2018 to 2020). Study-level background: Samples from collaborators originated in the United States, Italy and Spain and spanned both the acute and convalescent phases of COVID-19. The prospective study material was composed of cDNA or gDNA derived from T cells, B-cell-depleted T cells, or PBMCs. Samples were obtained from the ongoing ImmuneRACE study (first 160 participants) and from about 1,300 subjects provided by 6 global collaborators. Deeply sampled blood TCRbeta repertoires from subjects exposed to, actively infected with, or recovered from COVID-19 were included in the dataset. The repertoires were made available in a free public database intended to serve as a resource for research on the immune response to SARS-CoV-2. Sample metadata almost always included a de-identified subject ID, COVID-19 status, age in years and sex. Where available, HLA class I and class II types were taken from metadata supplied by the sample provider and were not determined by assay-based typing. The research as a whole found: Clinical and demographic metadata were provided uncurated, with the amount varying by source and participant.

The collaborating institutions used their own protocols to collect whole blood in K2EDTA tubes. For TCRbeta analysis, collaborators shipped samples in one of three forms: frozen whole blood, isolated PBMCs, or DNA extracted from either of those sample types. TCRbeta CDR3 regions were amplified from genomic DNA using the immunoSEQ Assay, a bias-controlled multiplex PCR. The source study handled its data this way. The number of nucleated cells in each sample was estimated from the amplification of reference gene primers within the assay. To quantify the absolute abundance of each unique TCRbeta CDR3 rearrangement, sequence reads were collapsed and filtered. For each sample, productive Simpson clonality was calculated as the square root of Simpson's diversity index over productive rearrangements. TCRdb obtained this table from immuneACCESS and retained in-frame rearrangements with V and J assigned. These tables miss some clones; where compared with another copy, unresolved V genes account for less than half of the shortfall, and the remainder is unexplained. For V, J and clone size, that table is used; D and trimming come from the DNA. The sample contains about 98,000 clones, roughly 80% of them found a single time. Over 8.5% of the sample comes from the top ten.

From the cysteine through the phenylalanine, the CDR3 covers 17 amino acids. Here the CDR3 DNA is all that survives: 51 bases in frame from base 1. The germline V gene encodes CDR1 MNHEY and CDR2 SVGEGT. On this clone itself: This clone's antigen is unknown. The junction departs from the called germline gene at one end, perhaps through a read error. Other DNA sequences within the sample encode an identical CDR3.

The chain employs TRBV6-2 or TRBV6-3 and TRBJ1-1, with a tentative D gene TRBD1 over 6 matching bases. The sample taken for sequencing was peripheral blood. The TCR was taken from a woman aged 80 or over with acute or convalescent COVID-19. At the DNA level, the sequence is TGTGCCAGCAGTTACCTAGGGGGGGGGACCTCGAACACTGAAGCCTTCTTT. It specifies CASSYLGGGTSNTEAFF.